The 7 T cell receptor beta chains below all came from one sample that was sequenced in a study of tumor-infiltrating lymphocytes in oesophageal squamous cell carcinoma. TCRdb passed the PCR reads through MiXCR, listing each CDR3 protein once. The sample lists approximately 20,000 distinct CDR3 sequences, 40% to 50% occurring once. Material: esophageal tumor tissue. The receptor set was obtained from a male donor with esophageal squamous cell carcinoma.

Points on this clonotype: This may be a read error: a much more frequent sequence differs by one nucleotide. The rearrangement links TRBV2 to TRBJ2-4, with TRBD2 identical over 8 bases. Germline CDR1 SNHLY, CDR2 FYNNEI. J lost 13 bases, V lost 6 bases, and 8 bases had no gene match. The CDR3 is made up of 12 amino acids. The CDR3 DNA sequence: TGTGCCAGCAGCGGACTAGCTGATGAGCAGTACTTC. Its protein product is CASSGLADEQYF.

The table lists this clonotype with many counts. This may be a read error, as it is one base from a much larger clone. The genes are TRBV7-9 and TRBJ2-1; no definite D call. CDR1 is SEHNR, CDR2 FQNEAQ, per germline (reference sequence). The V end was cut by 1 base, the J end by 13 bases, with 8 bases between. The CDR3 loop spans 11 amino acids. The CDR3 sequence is CASSLEETQFF. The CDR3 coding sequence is TGTGCCAGCAGCTTAGAAGAGACCCAGTTCTTC.

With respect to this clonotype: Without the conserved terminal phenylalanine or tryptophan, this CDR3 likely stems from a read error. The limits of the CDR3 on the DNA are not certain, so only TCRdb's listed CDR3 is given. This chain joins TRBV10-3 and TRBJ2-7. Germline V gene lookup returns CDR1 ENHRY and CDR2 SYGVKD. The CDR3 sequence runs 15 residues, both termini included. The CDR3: CAIRGDPNYGYTFGS.

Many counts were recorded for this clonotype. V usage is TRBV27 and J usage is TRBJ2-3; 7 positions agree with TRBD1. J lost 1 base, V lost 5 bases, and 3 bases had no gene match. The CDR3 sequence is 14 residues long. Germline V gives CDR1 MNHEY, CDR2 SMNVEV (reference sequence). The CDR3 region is CASSRTGGTDTQYF. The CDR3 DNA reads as TGTGCCAGCAGTCGAACAGGGGGCACAGATACGCAGTATTTT.

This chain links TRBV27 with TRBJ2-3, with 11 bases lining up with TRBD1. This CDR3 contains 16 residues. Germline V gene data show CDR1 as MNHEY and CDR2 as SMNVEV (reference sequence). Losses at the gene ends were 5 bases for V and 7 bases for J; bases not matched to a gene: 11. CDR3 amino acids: CASSITGTGGLNTQYF. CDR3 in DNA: TGTGCCAGCAGTATAACCGGGACAGGGGGTTTGAATACGCAGTATTTT.

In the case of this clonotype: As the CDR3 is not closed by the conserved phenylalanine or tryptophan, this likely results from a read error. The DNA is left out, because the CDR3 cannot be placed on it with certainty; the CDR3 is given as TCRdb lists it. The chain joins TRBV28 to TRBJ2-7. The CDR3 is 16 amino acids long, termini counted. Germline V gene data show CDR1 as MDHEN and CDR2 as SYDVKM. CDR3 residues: CASRFPTPHYGYTFGL.

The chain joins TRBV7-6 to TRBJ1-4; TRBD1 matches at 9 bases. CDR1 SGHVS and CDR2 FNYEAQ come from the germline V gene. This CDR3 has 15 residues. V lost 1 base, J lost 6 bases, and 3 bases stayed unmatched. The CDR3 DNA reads TGTGCCAGCAGCTTAGAAGGGGACAGGGATGAAAAACTGTTTTTT. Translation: CASSLEGDRDEKLFF.